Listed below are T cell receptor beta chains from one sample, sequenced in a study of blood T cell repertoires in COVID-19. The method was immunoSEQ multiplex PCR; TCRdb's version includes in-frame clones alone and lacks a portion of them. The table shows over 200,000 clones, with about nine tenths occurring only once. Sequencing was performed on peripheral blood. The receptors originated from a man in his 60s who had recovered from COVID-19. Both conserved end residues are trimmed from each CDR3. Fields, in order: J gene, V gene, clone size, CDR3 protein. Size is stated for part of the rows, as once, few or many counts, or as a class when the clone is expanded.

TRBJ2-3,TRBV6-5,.,ASSYSLVAGDTQY
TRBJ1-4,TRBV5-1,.,ASSPGGFPTNEKLF
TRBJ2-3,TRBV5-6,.,ASSLDPTSGGTDTQY
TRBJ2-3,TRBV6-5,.,ASRLTTTTDTQY
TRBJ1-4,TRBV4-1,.,ASSETKTRNEKLF
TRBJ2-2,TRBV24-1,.,ATSDEGSPGELF
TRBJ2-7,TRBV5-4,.,ASRPPDRVNEQY
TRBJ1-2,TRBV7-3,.,ASSLGRGFGYT
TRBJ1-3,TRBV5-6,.,ASSEGTGGSGNTIY
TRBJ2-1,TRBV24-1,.,ATSDFNFNEQF
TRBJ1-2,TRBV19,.,ASSASGVSVYT
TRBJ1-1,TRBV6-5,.,ASSRISGTEAF
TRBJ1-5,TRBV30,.,AWSGTGGDQPQH
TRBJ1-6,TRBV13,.,ASSFTQGEHSPLH
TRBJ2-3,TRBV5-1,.,ASGGTSTDTQY
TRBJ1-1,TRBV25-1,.,ASSLTGLGTEAF
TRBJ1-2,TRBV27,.,ASSFLRGHGYT
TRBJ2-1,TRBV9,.,ASGSLNEQF
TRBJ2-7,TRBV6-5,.,ASSRTSGGYEQY
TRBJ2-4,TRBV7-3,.,ASSPTPGTGQNIQY
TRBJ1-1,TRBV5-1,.,ASSEGNTEAF
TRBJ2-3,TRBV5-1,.,ASRVGAVEDTQY
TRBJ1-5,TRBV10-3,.,AISGGSNQPQH
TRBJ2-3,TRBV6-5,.,ASSTPGFTQY
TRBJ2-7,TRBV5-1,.,ASSLGLYSYEQY
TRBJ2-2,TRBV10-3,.,AIRETGRELF
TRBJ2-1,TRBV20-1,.,SASQAGAYNEQF
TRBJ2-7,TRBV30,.,AWSVSGLSYEQY
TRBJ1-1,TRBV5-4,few,ASTVQGKTEAF
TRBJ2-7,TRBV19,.,ASSPSTGGLEQY
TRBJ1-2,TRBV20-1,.,SASTAYGYT
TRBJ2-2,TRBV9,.,ASGAYNGELF
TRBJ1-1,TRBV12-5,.,ASGLDRLNTEAF
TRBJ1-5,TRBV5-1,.,ASSLGAETNQPQH
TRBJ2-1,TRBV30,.,AWAFETSGRYEQF
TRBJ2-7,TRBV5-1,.,ASSPGRLAGEYEQY
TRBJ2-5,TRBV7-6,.,ASSLAAGSSQETQY
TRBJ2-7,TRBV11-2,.,ASSLGTPSYEQY
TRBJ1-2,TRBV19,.,ASSIGAGQGGYGYT
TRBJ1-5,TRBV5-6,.,ASSFTGLGQPQH
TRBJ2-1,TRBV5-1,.,ASSSISGGAHNEQF
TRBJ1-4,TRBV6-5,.,ASASPGTSEKLF
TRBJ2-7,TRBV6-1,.,ASSEGTRGRSLYEQY
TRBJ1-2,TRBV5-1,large,ASSLGGTGNGYT
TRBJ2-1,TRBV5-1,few,ASSLVRGGNNEQF
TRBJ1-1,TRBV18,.,ASSPLGTGGTEAF
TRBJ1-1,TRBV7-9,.,ASSTTGGNTEAF
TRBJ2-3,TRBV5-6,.,ASSSRGTDTQY
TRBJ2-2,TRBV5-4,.,ASSLGGRGDTGELF